Included here is one T cell receptor beta chain sequence, with context. Its antigen remains unknown. Germline CDR1 is WSHSY and CDR2 is SAAADI. Trimming at V came to 6 bases and at J to 4 bases, leaving 0 bases not matched to a gene. The CDR3 contains 13 residues. The table came from immunoSEQ multiplex PCR; TCRdb's copy has only in-frame clones and leaves some out. In the table there are 65,000 to 95,000 clones, roughly 89% of which are singletons. This sample was taken from a study of OX40 agonist ivuxolimab in advanced cancers. Study-level background: Dose-escalation subjects each had hepatocellular carcinoma, melanoma, renal cell or head and neck cancer.

Study conclusions and caveats: Among T cells, CD8+ cells averaged more expanded clones than CD4+ cells.

This TCR was recovered from an adult with an advanced solid tumor such as melanoma, head and neck, liver or kidney cancer. Material: CD4+ or CD8+ T cells sorted from blood, obtained in a trial of the OX40 agonist ivuxolimab. This chain connects TRBV10-2 to TRBJ1-3; 10 bases align to TRBD1. The CDR3 is CASRGQGGNTIYF. CDR3 in DNA: TGCGCCAGCAGGGGACAGGGGGGAAACACCATATATTTT.